These 9 T cell receptor beta chains came from one sample sequenced in a study of T cell clonality in common variable immunodeficiency. General study points: Fewer deletions and N-nucleotide insertions were reportedly seen in common variable immunodeficiency TCR beta sequences.

Repertoires were generated with immunoSEQ multiplex PCR, while TCRdb's copy carries only in-frame clones and drops some. The specimen has fewer than 30,000 clones, none found just once. These receptors have no identified antigens. Sequenced sample: peripheral blood mononuclear cells. These TCRs come from a human donor with common variable immunodeficiency.

On this clone: The read ends 3 residues before the CDR3 terminus; that terminus is restored from the germline J gene. The V and J genes are TRBV7-9 and TRBJ1-1, with D hard to call. The CDR3 is made up of 11 amino acids. Germline loops: CDR1 SEHNR, CDR2 FQNEAQ (reference sequence). The germline V and J ends were trimmed by 2 bases and 7 bases, with 5 bases remaining between them. The sequenced CDR3 bases are TGTGCCAGCAGCTTACTAATTGAA. Translated, it gives CASSLLIE. The complete CDR3 protein is CASSLLIEAFF.

This clone was seen ten or more times. The CDR3 extends 3 residues past the end of the read, so its final part is completed from the germline J gene. The V gene is TRBV2, the J gene TRBJ2-1; 8 bases agree with TRBD2. Germline V gene data show CDR1 as SNHLY and CDR2 as FYNNEI. The CDR3 is made up of 14 amino acids. The V segment lost 5 bases and the J segment 4 bases; nucleotides outside the gene matches: 4. CDR3 bases read: TGTGCCAGCAGTAACCAGCGGGGGTACAATGAG. This encodes CASSNQRGYNE. The whole CDR3 sequence is CASSNQRGYNEQFF.

This clone was detected a few times. The missing CDR3 end, 3 residues past where the read stops, is filled in from the germline J gene. The chain has TRBV20-1 and TRBJ2-7; TRBD2 might be the D (6 bases). The CDR3 spans 15 residues. Trimming shortened V by 0 bases and J by 2 bases, and 14 bases separated the two germline ends. Germline lookup yields CDR1 DFQATT and CDR2 SNEGSKA (reference sequence). The sequenced part of the CDR3 DNA is TGCAGTGCTAGAGATTCGTCTAGCGAGACCTACGAG. This encodes CSARDSSSETYE. The entire CDR3 reads CSARDSSSETYEQYF.

This clone was detected a few times. The sequence runs out 3 residues before the end of the CDR3; the remainder is reconstructed from the germline J gene. The chain links TRBV2 to TRBJ2-2, with D unclear. Trimming removed 5 bases from V and 8 bases from J, with 15 bases in between. Germline CDR1 SNHLY, CDR2 FYNNEI. This CDR3 contains 14 residues. CDR3 region: CASSQVSATGELFF. The sequenced CDR3 bases are TGTGCCAGCAGTCAAGTGTCCGCCACTGGGGAG.

Remarks on this clone: The missing CDR3 end, 3 residues past where the read stops, is filled in from the germline J gene. V usage is TRBV20-1 and J usage is TRBJ2-3, with TRBD2 identical over 12 bases. V lost 4 bases and J lost 6; bases outside the gene matches: 11. Germline V gene sequence: CDR1 DFQATT, CDR2 SNEGSKA (reference sequence). This CDR3 spans 16 amino acids. The CDR3 DNA, read in part, is TGCAGTGCTACGGTGCCTAGCGGGGGGGCAAGGGATACG. Its protein is CSATVPSGGARDT. The whole CDR3 reads CSATVPSGGARDTQYF.

This clone was detected ten times or more. The read falls 3 residues short of the CDR3 end, and the missing part is taken from the germline J gene. V gene TRBV7-2 combines with J gene TRBJ2-3; no clear D gene. The ends were cut back, 1 base at V and 0 bases at J, with 8 bases in the middle. This CDR3 has 15 residues. Germline lookup yields CDR1 SGHTA and CDR2 FQGNSA. The sequenced part of the CDR3 DNA is TGTGCCAGCAGCTTAGGCCGCAGTAGCACAGATACG. As protein: CASSLGRSSTDT. The full-length CDR3 reads as CASSLGRSSTDTQYF.

In this sample, this clone turned up many times. The CDR3 end lies 3 residues beyond the end of the read and is filled in from the germline J gene. The genes are TRBV6-2 or TRBV6-3 and TRBJ2-3, with D uncertain. V shed 4 bases and J shed 2 bases, with 13 bases lying between them. CDR3 size: 15 residues. CDR1 MNHEY and CDR2 SVGEGT come from the germline V gene. The part of the CDR3 DNA that was read is TGTGCCAGCAGTTCGACAAGAAAGAACACAGATACG. Residues: CASSSTRKNTDT. The full CDR3 sequence reads CASSSTRKNTDTQYF.

This clone was seen many times. The CDR3 end falls 3 residues outside the read, so it is completed with the germline J gene. The gene calls are TRBV19 and TRBJ2-3; D remains ambiguous. The germline V and J ends were trimmed by 7 bases and 1 base, with 9 bases remaining between them. This CDR3 is built from 13 residues. The germline gives CDR1 LNHDA, CDR2 SQIVND (reference sequence). The covered CDR3 bases are TGTGCCAGTAAAATTTCAGGCACAGATACG. Encoded protein: CASKISGTDT. The whole CDR3 sequence is CASKISGTDTQYF.

Points on this clone: Coverage ceases 3 residues before the CDR3 finishes, and the germline J gene fills in the end. V gene TRBV19 combines with J gene TRBJ2-1, with 9 bases that match TRBD2. The ends lost 8 bases at V and 7 bases at J; junction bases unmatched: 15. Germline CDR1 and CDR2: LNHDA and SQIVND (reference sequence). This CDR3 spans 16 amino acids. The CDR3 is CASGPLTRGGGNEQFF. The covered CDR3 bases are TGTGCCAGTGGCCCCCTTACCCGCGGGGGGGGAAATGAG.